The 10 T cell receptor beta chains reported below all come from one sample, sequenced in a study of cytotoxic CD8 clonotypes in ibrutinib-treated CLL. The protocol was immunoSEQ multiplex PCR, while the TCRdb copy is restricted to in-frame clones and leaves out a portion. The table records approximately 160,000 clones, 88% of them present only once. Sequenced material: PBMCs, taken at disease progression, from a patient treated with ibrutinib. The receptors shown here come from a human donor with chronic lymphocytic leukemia.

The CDR3 protein is CASSDRWGSDEQYF. For the CDR3, the DNA is TGTGCCAGCAGCGACCGGTGGGGTTCCGACGAGCAGTACTTC. The chain recombines TRBV6-5 with TRBJ2-7; D is unresolved. CDR1 and CDR2 (germline): MNHEY, SVGAGI. V lost 6 bases to trimming and J lost 5 bases, with 17 bases between them. The CDR3 spans 14 residues.

The chain recombines TRBV5-1 with TRBJ2-1, with 11 bases matching TRBD2. This CDR3 region has 15 residues. Germline loops: CDR1 SGHRS, CDR2 YFSETQ. The ends lost 5 bases at V and 7 bases at J; junction bases unmatched: 8. CDR3 nucleotide sequence: TGCGCCAGCAGAACCCTAGCGGGAGGCAATAATGAGCAGTTCTTC. Protein product: CASRTLAGGNNEQFF.

This chain joins TRBV14 and TRBJ1-1; no definite D call. CDR3 size: 15 residues. Germline V gene sequence: CDR1 SGHDN, CDR2 FVKESK. Trimming removed 1 base at V and 0 bases at J, with 9 bases between. The DNA for the CDR3 is TGTGCCAGCAGCCAAGTTTACGGATTGAACACTGAAGCTTTCTTT. This gives the protein CASSQVYGLNTEAFF.

This chain connects TRBV5-1 to TRBJ2-2; 7 positions agree with TRBD2. The CDR3 sequence is 16 residues long. The junction had 15 bases not matched to a gene; V was cut back by 4 bases and J by 9 bases. Germline V gene lookup returns CDR1 SGHRS and CDR2 YFSETQ. The CDR3 bases are TGCGCCAGCAGCCCGGAAGCGGGGCCCACACCGAGGGAGCTGTTTTTT. Translating gives CASSPEAGPTPRELFF.

V is TRBV7-9 and J is TRBJ2-3, with TRBD2 as a possible D gene (5 bases). The length of the CDR3 is 14 residues. The germline CDR1 and CDR2 sequences are SEHNR and FQNEAQ (reference sequence). V dropped 7 bases and J dropped 7 bases, with 18 bases sitting between them. The CDR3 region has the DNA TGTGCCAGCAAGATAGGGAGTTTGGAGAATACGCAGTATTTT. Its protein is CASKIGSLENTQYF.

The CDR3 sequence: CASSIGRRQEGYTF. The DNA of the CDR3 is TGTGCCAGTAGTATAGGGCGACGACAAGAGGGCTACACCTTC. The chain is built from TRBV19 and TRBJ1-2, with D unresolved. V dropped 1 base and J dropped 8 bases, with 14 bases sitting between them. Germline V gene data show CDR1 as LNHDA and CDR2 as SQIVND (reference sequence). CDR3 length: 14 amino acids.

This sequence joins TRBV27 and TRBJ2-5; 7 bases are a match to TRBD2. J was trimmed by 5 bases and V by 0 bases; bases with no gene match: 9. This CDR3 comprises 16 residues. Germline assignment: CDR1 MNHEY and CDR2 SMNVEV (reference sequence). CDR3 protein: CASSLSLAGARETQYF. CDR3 sequence (DNA): TGTGCCAGCAGTTTATCGTTGGCGGGAGCCCGGGAGACCCAGTACTTC.

The chain uses TRBV19 and TRBJ1-1; the match to TRBD1 covers 7 bases. Per the germline V gene, CDR1 is LNHDA and CDR2 is SQIVND (reference sequence). The CDR3 totals 14 residues. Trimming took 5 bases from V and 4 from J; bases not matched to a gene: 7. This CDR3 reads CASSLTGPTTEAFF. The CDR3 DNA sequence: TGTGCCAGTAGTTTGACAGGGCCGACCACTGAAGCTTTCTTT.

This clone was observed a handful of times. The chain employs TRBV18 and TRBJ2-1; D is undetermined. CDR1 is KGHSH, CDR2 LQKENI, per germline. The CDR3 totals 13 residues. V was trimmed by 3 bases and J by 7 bases, leaving 10 bases between them. The CDR3 DNA reads TGTGCCAGCTCACCCAGGAACGTGAATGAGCAGTTCTTC. Its protein product is CASSPRNVNEQFF.

V usage is TRBV6-6 and J usage is TRBJ1-2; TRBD1 aligns across 8 bases. The CDR3 contains 14 residues. With 4 bases clipped from V and 7 bases from J, the junction kept 8 bases outside the gene matches. Germline V lookup: CDR1 MNHNY, CDR2 SVGAGI (reference sequence). CDR3 loop: CASSSQGERGGYTF. The CDR3 bases are TGTGCCAGCAGTTCACAGGGGGAAAGGGGTGGCTACACCTTC.